Following are 7 T cell receptor beta chains from one sample sequenced in a study of cytomegalovirus exposure and HLA in healthy donors. Both 60 Vbeta primers and 13 Jbeta primers went into the PCR. Here immunoSEQ multiplex PCR was the method, and the copy in TCRdb shows in-frame clones only, minus some. This table has under 300,000 clones, approximately 70% appearing once. Sequenced sample: PBMCs. These receptors came from a female donor in good health and CMV-seronegative.

The J gene is TRBJ2-7, the V gene TRBV4-1; D remains ambiguous. This CDR3 region has 15 residues. In germline, CDR1 is MGHRA, CDR2 YSYEKL. Trimming removed 1 base from V and 1 base from J, with 11 bases in between. CDR3 loop: CASSQGATPSYEQYF. The DNA for the CDR3 is TGCGCCAGCAGCCAAGGGGCTACCCCATCCTACGAGCAGTACTTC.

V gene TRBV7-2 combines with J gene TRBJ2-1; 8 bases line up with TRBD2. CDR3 length: 17 residues. With 2 bases clipped from V and 2 bases from J, the junction kept 8 bases outside the gene matches. Germline CDR1 is SGHTA and CDR2 is FQGNSA. This CDR3 reads CASSLRVTGGPYNEQFF. The CDR3 DNA follows: TGTGCCAGCAGCTTACGGGTTACGGGAGGGCCCTACAATGAGCAGTTCTTC.

The chain combines TRBV7-2 with TRBJ1-4; D may be TRBD1 (5 bases). Trimming took off 5 bases at V and 5 bases at J, with 15 bases between the two ends. Germline V lookup: CDR1 SGHTA, CDR2 FQGNSA. The CDR3 has 15 residues. In DNA form, the CDR3 reads TGTGCCAGCAGCCCCGGGGGGAGGTTAAATGAAAAACTGTTTTTT. Amino acids: CASSPGGRLNEKLFF.

Of note for this clone: In this CDR3 the conserved last residue, phenylalanine or tryptophan, is missing, so a read error is likely. V is TRBV6-1 and J is TRBJ2-2; D gene uncertain. The CDR3 extends over 16 amino acids. The germline V gene has CDR1 MNHNS and CDR2 SASEGT. Deletions cut 2 bases from V and 5 bases from J, with 15 bases between. This CDR3 is CASSESSERPTGELFL. The DNA for the CDR3 is TGTGCCAGCAGTGAATCCAGCGAGAGACCTACCGGGGAGCTGTTTCTT.

The chain recombines TRBV5-4 with TRBJ2-7; 12 nucleotides match TRBD2. Germline V gives CDR1 SGHNT, CDR2 YYREEE (reference sequence). Trimming at V came to 5 bases and at J to 6 bases, leaving 6 bases not matched to a gene. This CDR3 region has 14 residues. This CDR3 is CASRLAGGSVEQYF. The DNA of the CDR3 is TGTGCCAGCAGACTAGCGGGAGGATCGGTCGAGCAGTACTTC.

The V and J genes are TRBV30 and TRBJ2-1, with no clear D. V dropped 1 base and J dropped 9 bases, with 13 bases sitting between them. This CDR3 is built from 13 residues. The V gene's germline CDR1 is GTSNPN and CDR2 SVGIG (reference sequence). The chain's CDR3 is CAWSGEVTGEQFF. The CDR3 nucleotides are TGTGCCTGGAGTGGAGAGGTCACTGGTGAGCAGTTCTTC.

This chain joins TRBV30 and TRBJ2-7; weak D call: TRBD2 (6 bases). V was clipped by 5 bases and J by 3 bases, with 17 bases between them. Germline V gives CDR1 GTSNPN, CDR2 SVGIG (reference sequence). This CDR3 contains 14 residues. CDR3 DNA sequence: TGTGCCTGGGAGGCGGGAACCTCATACTACGAGCAGTACTTC. This gives the protein CAWEAGTSYYEQYF.